The 30 T cell receptor beta chains listed next were all sequenced from one sample in a study of blood T cell repertoires in COVID-19. Sequencing was performed with immunoSEQ multiplex PCR; in TCRdb, only in-frame clones are kept and a portion is missing. Among around 300,000 clones, approximately 91% were seen once, and the ten largest hold 1.5% to 2%. Sequenced sample: PBMCs or T cells enriched from blood (not recorded which). The receptor set was obtained from a woman in her forties who had recovered from COVID-19.

CDR3 sequence (DNA): TGTGCCAGTAGTAACCCCGGGACAGACAATGAAAAACTGTTTTTT. It encodes CASSNPGTDNEKLFF. The chain links TRBV19 to TRBJ1-4, with 7 bases lining up with TRBD1. V was pared by 4 bases and J by 5 bases, with 7 bases of the junction left unmatched. There are 15 residues in the CDR3. Germline CDR1 and CDR2: LNHDA and SQIVND (reference sequence).

The J gene is TRBJ2-2, the V gene TRBV9, with D perhaps TRBD1 (6 bases). The germline CDR1 and CDR2 sequences are SGDLS and YYNGEE. The CDR3 sequence is 15 residues long. V lost 4 bases, J lost 3 bases, and 13 bases lay in between. Here the CDR3 reads CASSYRAADTGELFF. CDR3 nucleotides: TGTGCCAGCAGCTACAGGGCTGCCGACACCGGGGAGCTGTTTTTT.

CDR3 in DNA: TGTGCCAGCAGTCCTTCGGTCTTCTCTGGAAACACCATATATTTT. It translates to CASSPSVFSGNTIYF. The V and J genes are TRBV7-9 and TRBJ1-3; D is undetermined. Trimming stripped 6 bases from V and 0 bases from J, with 12 bases between. The CDR3 totals 15 residues. Looked up from germline, CDR1 is SEHNR and CDR2 is FQNEAQ (reference sequence). The whole variable domain, filled in from reference TRBV7-9 and TRBJ1-3, reads DTGVSQNPRHKITKRGQNVTFRCDPISEHNRLYWYRQTLGQGPEFLTYFQNEAQLEKSRLLSDRFSAERPKGSFSTLEIQRTEQGDSAMYLCASSPSVFSGNTIYFGEGSWLTVV.

This sequence joins TRBV9 and TRBJ1-2, with D possibly being TRBD1 (6 bases). Germline V gene data show CDR1 as SGDLS and CDR2 as YYNGEE. V lost 3 bases and J lost 4, with 13 bases in between. This CDR3 has 14 amino acids. The CDR3 loop reads CASSASQDSYGYTF. The CDR3 bases are TGTGCCAGCAGCGCCTCTCAGGACAGCTATGGCTACACCTTC.

This clone was detected only a few times. The CDR3 spells CASSLEANTDTQYF. CDR3 nucleotide sequence: TGCGCCAGCAGCTTGGAAGCCAACACAGATACGCAGTATTTT. This chain connects TRBV5-1 to TRBJ2-3, with D unresolved. Per the germline V gene, CDR1 is SGHRS and CDR2 is YFSETQ. Trimming left V 0 bases short and J 2 bases short, with 7 bases between. This CDR3 has 14 amino acids. The variable domain in full, completed from reference TRBV5-1 and TRBJ2-3, reads KAGVTQTPRYLIKTRGQQVTLSCSPISGHRSVSWYQQTPGQGLQFLFEYFSETQRNKGNFPGRFSGRQFSNSRSEMNVSTLELGDSALYLCASSLEANTDTQYFGPGTRLTVL.

This clone was recorded only once. V and J are TRBV5-1 and TRBJ1-2, with D hard to call. The germline V and J ends were trimmed by 7 bases and 0 bases, with 10 bases remaining between them. Per the germline V gene, CDR1 is SGHRS and CDR2 is YFSETQ. The length of the CDR3 is 13 residues. In DNA, the CDR3 is TGCGCCAGCGGAACAGAGTCTAACTATGGCTACACCTTC. Amino acids: CASGTESNYGYTF.

The table lists this clone with a count of one. This sequence joins TRBV2 and TRBJ2-1; 10 positions agree with TRBD2. This CDR3 is built from 15 residues. V shed 4 bases, J shed 2 bases, and the junction held 2 bases outside the gene matches. Germline V gene lookup returns CDR1 SNHLY and CDR2 FYNNEI. CDR3 bases: TGTGCCAGCAGTGGGACTAGCGGTACCTACAATGAGCAGTTCTTC. Translated: CASSGTSGTYNEQFF.

The J gene is TRBJ1-2, the V gene TRBV5-6; 7 nucleotides line up with TRBD1. Per germline, CDR1 SGHDT and CDR2 YYEEEE. The CDR3 runs 14 residues. The V and J ends lost 4 bases and 1 base, in that order; junction bases with no gene match: 4. Written as DNA, the CDR3 is TGTGCCAGCAGCCCGAGACAGGGTAACTATGGCTACACCTTC. Protein product: CASSPRQGNYGYTF.

This rearrangement joins TRBV30 to TRBJ1-5; no firm D call. Germline V CDR1 and CDR2: GTSNPN, SVGIG (reference sequence). The V end lost 0 bases, the J end lost 0 bases, and 6 bases lay between the germline ends. This CDR3 region has 14 residues. CDR3: CAWSVLRSNQPQHF. The CDR3 DNA is TGTGCCTGGAGTGTACTGCGTAGCAATCAGCCCCAGCATTTT.

V and J are TRBV19 and TRBJ1-2; TRBD1 matches at 11 bases. Germline CDR1 LNHDA, CDR2 SQIVND (reference sequence). CDR3 length equals 16 residues. Unmatched junction bases numbered 4, after V lost 0 bases and J lost 4 bases. Here the CDR3 reads CASSIDRGTGGYGYTF. CDR3 coding DNA: TGTGCCAGTAGTATAGATCGTGGGACAGGGGGCTATGGCTACACCTTC.

This sequence joins TRBV11-1 and TRBJ1-6; D is perhaps TRBD1 (5 bases). CDR3 length: 14 residues. Germline lookup yields CDR1 SGHAT and CDR2 FQDESV (reference sequence). Trimming took off 2 bases at V and 9 bases at J, with 11 bases between the two ends. The CDR3 loop reads CASSLTGVISPLHF. In DNA, the CDR3 is TGTGCCAGCAGCTTAACGGGGGTGATTTCACCCCTCCACTTT.

The V call is TRBV7-8, the J call TRBJ2-7; 8 bases are shared with TRBD2. Germline V gives CDR1 SGHVS, CDR2 FQNEAQ. With 3 bases clipped from V and 0 bases from J, the junction kept 7 bases outside the gene matches. CDR3 size: 16 residues. The CDR3 protein is CASSFRGGRPSYEQYF. CDR3 nucleotide sequence: TGTGCCAGCAGCTTCCGTGGCGGGAGGCCCTCCTACGAGCAGTACTTC. Drawing the rest from reference TRBV7-8 and TRBJ2-7, the complete variable domain is GAGVSQSPRYKVAKRGQDVALRCDPISGHVSLFWYQQALGQGPEFLTYFQNEAQLDKSGLPSDRFFAERPEGSVSTLKIQRTQQEDSAVYLCASSFRGGRPSYEQYFGPGTRLTVT.

As concerns this clone: Other nucleotide sequences from this sample produce the same CDR3. The V call is TRBV5-1, the J call TRBJ2-5; D perhaps matches TRBD1 (6 bases). This CDR3 has 14 amino acids. The germline CDR1 and CDR2 sequences are SGHRS and YFSETQ. Trimming removed 4 bases at V and 4 bases at J, with 14 bases between. The CDR3 here is CASSLAGVGETQYF. CDR3 in DNA: TGCGCCAGCAGCCTTGCAGGGGTGGGAGAGACCCAGTACTTC.

CDR3 protein: CASSPDPQGIGELFF. The DNA for the CDR3 is TGTGCCAGCAGCCCTGACCCTCAGGGGATCGGGGAGCTGTTTTTT. The gene calls are TRBV11-3 and TRBJ2-2, with D maybe TRBD1 (6 bases). V was clipped by 5 bases and J by 7 bases, with 17 bases between them. CDR3 length: 15 amino acids. The germline gives CDR1 SGHNT, CDR2 YENEEA.

This sequence joins TRBV3-1 (or the pseudogene TRBV3-2) and TRBJ2-7; tentative D call: TRBD2 (6 bases). The ends were cut back, 0 bases at V and 3 bases at J, with 9 bases in the middle. The CDR3 extends over 14 amino acids. CDR1 and CDR2 (germline): LGHDT, YNNKEL (reference sequence). CDR3 coding DNA: TGTGCCAGCAGCCAAGAGGTTAGCGGCTACGAGCAGTACTTC. Translated, it gives CASSQEVSGYEQYF.

The chain carries TRBV10-3 and TRBJ2-2, with D possibly TRBD1 on 6 matching bases. V gave up 10 bases and J gave up 4 bases, with 16 bases separating them. The CDR3 is 14 residues long. Germline V gives CDR1 ENHRY, CDR2 SYGVKD. CDR3 nucleotide sequence: TGTGCCACACGGACAGCCGTCGGCACCGGGGAGCTGTTTTTT. Protein: CATRTAVGTGELFF.

This clone was seen repeatedly, ten times or more. The rearrangement uses TRBV10-3 and TRBJ2-7, with TRBD2 matching over 7 bases. The V gene end was trimmed by 2 bases and the J gene end by 5 bases; junction bases not matched to a gene: 3. Germline values: CDR1 ENHRY, CDR2 SYGVKD. The CDR3 totals 13 residues. This CDR3 is CAISEGRGDEQYF. In DNA, the CDR3 is TGTGCCATCAGTGAGGGACGGGGGGACGAGCAGTACTTC.

This rearrangement joins TRBV19 to TRBJ1-2; 7 nucleotides align to TRBD1. The length of the CDR3 is 12 residues. In germline, CDR1 is LNHDA, CDR2 SQIVND (reference sequence). With V trimmed by 8 bases and J by 6 bases, 6 bases remained unmatched. This CDR3 reads CASADRADGYTF. CDR3 sequence (DNA): TGTGCCAGTGCCGACAGGGCGGATGGCTACACCTTC.

This chain uses TRBV3-1 (or the pseudogene TRBV3-2) with TRBJ1-2; 7 bases fit TRBD1. The CDR3 totals 17 residues. The trim removed 8 bases at V and 2 bases at J, leaving 17 bases unmatched. CDR1 is LGHDT, CDR2 YNNKEL, per germline (reference sequence). CDR3 coding DNA: TGTGCCAGCTCGAAGCAATTCGGGACAGAGCAAAACTATGGCTACACCTTC. It encodes CASSKQFGTEQNYGYTF.

The chain joins TRBV4-1 to TRBJ2-6, with 8 positions matching TRBD2. The CDR3 is 20 residues long. The germline V gene encodes CDR1 MGHRA and CDR2 YSYEKL. The V gene end was trimmed by 2 bases and the J gene end by 0 bases; junction bases not matched to a gene: 12. CDR3 amino acids: CASSQTLLQRGNSGANVLTF. The CDR3 coding sequence is TGCGCCAGCAGCCAAACCCTCCTCCAGCGGGGGAACTCTGGGGCCAACGTCCTGACTTTC.

This clone was recorded a few times. The V and J genes are TRBV5-4 and TRBJ1-1; 7 bases are shared with TRBD1. This CDR3 is 14 amino acids long. Trimming removed 0 bases from V and 4 bases from J; junction bases left unmatched: 3. Germline V gives CDR1 SGHNT, CDR2 YYREEE (reference sequence). The DNA for the CDR3 is TGTGCCAGCAGCTTGGAGAACAGGGGCACTGAAGCTTTCTTT. This translates into CASSLENRGTEAFF.

The chain links TRBV29-1 to TRBJ1-2; TRBD1 matches at 7 bases. Germline V gene data show CDR1 as SQVTM and CDR2 as ANQGSEA. CDR3 size: 13 residues. V shed 3 bases, J shed 10 bases, and the junction held 11 bases outside the gene matches. CDR3 protein: CSVEGQTTMDYTF. The CDR3 nucleotides are TGCAGCGTTGAGGGACAGACAACTATGGACTACACCTTC.

The V gene is TRBV5-1, the J gene TRBJ1-6; 9 nucleotides align to TRBD1. The CDR3 contains 17 residues. Per germline, CDR1 SGHRS and CDR2 YFSETQ. Trimming took 5 bases from V and 3 from J; bases not matched to a gene: 9. Here the CDR3 DNA reads TGCGCCAGCAGTAGTGAGGGGACAGGGAGCTATAATTCACCCCTCCACTTT. It specifies CASSSEGTGSYNSPLHF.

The chain couples TRBV9 to TRBJ1-2, with 7 bases fitting TRBD1. Germline values: CDR1 SGDLS, CDR2 YYNGEE. This CDR3 region has 16 residues. V shed 3 bases, J shed 3 bases, and the junction held 11 bases outside the gene matches. CDR3 bases: TGTGCCAGCAGCGGACTCCAACGAACAGGGGACTATGGCTACACCTTC. It codes for CASSGLQRTGDYGYTF.

This sequence joins TRBV2 and TRBJ1-1; 9 bases match TRBD1. Unmatched junction bases numbered 6, after V lost 6 bases and J lost 1 base. Germline assignment: CDR1 SNHLY and CDR2 FYNNEI. The CDR3 consists of 15 residues. DNA for the CDR3: TGTGCCAGCAGCTCACCGGACAGGGGGAACACTGAAGCTTTCTTT. Translation gives CASSSPDRGNTEAFF.

The V gene is TRBV12-3 or TRBV12-4, the J gene TRBJ1-1; D gene unclear. CDR3 size: 13 residues. Trimming stripped 9 bases from V and 5 bases from J, with 16 bases between. The CDR3 region is CASREAIRTEAFF. The CDR3 bases are TGTGCCAGTCGGGAGGCAATACGGACTGAAGCTTTCTTT.

This clone was seen just once. V gene TRBV5-1 combines with J gene TRBJ1-2; 11 bases are a match to TRBD1. This CDR3 region has 18 residues. Germline CDR1 SGHRS, CDR2 YFSETQ. Losses at the gene ends were 6 bases for V and 0 bases for J; bases not matched to a gene: 13. The CDR3 DNA reads as TGCGCCAGCAATCTCTTCCCGCAGGGACAGGGGGCTAACTATGGCTACACCTTC. Amino acids: CASNLFPQGQGANYGYTF.

This sequence joins TRBV5-1 and TRBJ1-2; the match to TRBD1 covers 8 bases. CDR1 is SGHRS, CDR2 YFSETQ, per germline. CDR3 size: 16 residues. Trimming took 3 bases from V and 6 from J; bases not matched to a gene: 13. CDR3 DNA: TGCGCCAGCAGCTCCCAATGGACAGGGAAAAAGGATGGCTACACCTTC. Protein sequence: CASSSQWTGKKDGYTF.

The V and J genes are TRBV30 and TRBJ2-1; 9 bases are a match to TRBD1. Trimming removed 4 bases from V and 3 bases from J; junction bases left unmatched: 7. CDR3 length equals 15 residues. CDR1 is GTSNPN and CDR2 is SVGIG in the germline V gene (reference sequence). Here the CDR3 reads CAWNTGTGIYNEQFF. The DNA for the CDR3 is TGTGCCTGGAATACCGGGACAGGGATCTACAATGAGCAGTTCTTC.

J is TRBJ2-5 and V is TRBV18, with 10 nucleotides matching TRBD1. The CDR3 totals 16 residues. The V gene end was trimmed by 2 bases and the J gene end by 2 bases; junction bases not matched to a gene: 5. Per the germline V gene, CDR1 is KGHSH and CDR2 is LQKENI. The CDR3, as DNA: TGTGCCAGCTCACCAGTGTGGACAGGGGGGCAAGAGACCCAGTACTTC. Protein sequence: CASSPVWTGGQETQYF. Filled out from reference TRBV18 and TRBJ2-5, the complete variable domain reads NAGVMQNPRHLVRRRGQEARLRCSPMKGHSHVYWYRQLPEEGLKFMVYLQKENIIDESGMPKERFSAEFPKEGPSILRIQQVVRGDSAAYFCASSPVWTGGQETQYFGPGTRLLVL.